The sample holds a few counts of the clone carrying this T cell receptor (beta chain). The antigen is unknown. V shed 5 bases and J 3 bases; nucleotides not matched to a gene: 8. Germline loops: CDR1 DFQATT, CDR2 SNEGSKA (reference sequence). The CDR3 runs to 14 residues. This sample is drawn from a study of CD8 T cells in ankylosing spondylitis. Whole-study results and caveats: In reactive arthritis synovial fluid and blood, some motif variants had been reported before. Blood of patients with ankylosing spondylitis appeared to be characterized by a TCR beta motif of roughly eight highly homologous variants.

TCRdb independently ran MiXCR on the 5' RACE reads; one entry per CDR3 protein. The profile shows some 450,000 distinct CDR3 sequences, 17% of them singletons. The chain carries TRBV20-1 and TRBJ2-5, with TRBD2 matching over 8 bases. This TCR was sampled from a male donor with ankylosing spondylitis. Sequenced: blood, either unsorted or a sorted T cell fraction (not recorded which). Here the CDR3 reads CSALLPGGEETQYF. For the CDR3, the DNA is TGCAGTGCTCTCTTGCCGGGGGGGGAAGAGACCCAGTACTTC.